These T cell receptor beta chains were read from a single sample in a study of T cell responses to AZD1222 COVID-19 vaccine. The method was immunoSEQ multiplex PCR; TCRdb's version includes in-frame clones alone and lacks a portion of them. This table holds 100,000 to 120,000 clones, about 88% found once. Sequencing was performed on peripheral blood, taken 28 days after the second AZD1222 dose. All receptors derive from an adult who received the AZD1222 COVID-19 vaccine. Each CDR3 is given with its conserved first and last residue. Each record gives: J gene, V gene, clone size, D gene, CDR3 protein, CDR3 DNA. A D gene is named only where the DNA matches it firmly. Clone size is shown for a subset of rows, as once, few, many or a class of expanded clone.

>TRBJ1-2|TRBV28|-|-
CASTPGTGNYGYTF
TGTGCCAGCACCCCGGGGACGGGAAACTATGGCTACACCTTC
>TRBJ1-5|TRBV10-3|-|-
CAIRQEASNQPQHF
TGTGCCATCAGACAGGAGGCGAGCAATCAGCCCCAGCATTTT
>TRBJ2-3|TRBV3-1/TRBV3-2|-|TRBD2
CASSLETSVRTDTQYF
TGTGCCAGCAGCCTGGAGACTAGCGTCCGCACAGATACGCAGTATTTT
>TRBJ2-7|TRBV29-1|-|TRBD1
CSAQGLSSHEQYF
TGCAGCGCACAGGGGCTCTCCAGCCACGAGCAGTACTTC
>TRBJ2-3|TRBV2|-|TRBD1
CASSGQVKTDTQYF
TGTGCCAGCAGCGGACAGGTGAAGACAGATACGCAGTATTTT
>TRBJ2-7|TRBV6-5|once|-
CASSYLRGLDGEQYF
TGTGCCAGCAGCTACCTGAGGGGTCTGGACGGCGAGCAGTACTTC
>TRBJ1-5|TRBV19|-|-
CASTPQGPPIVQHF
TGTGCCAGTACCCCGCAGGGACCTCCAATAGTTCAGCATTTT
>TRBJ2-2|TRBV18|-|-
CASSPLWTANTGELFF
TGTGCCAGCTCACCACTTTGGACAGCGAACACCGGGGAGCTGTTTTTT
>TRBJ1-3|TRBV28|-|-
CASWGYGNTIYF
TGTGCCAGCTGGGGGTACGGAAACACCATATATTTT
>TRBJ1-3|TRBV7-2|-|-
CASSLGQVNSGNTIYF
TGTGCCAGCAGCTTAGGTCAGGTTAACTCTGGAAACACCATATATTTT
>TRBJ2-1|TRBV18|-|TRBD1
CASSPPDRERGHEQFF
TGTGCCAGCTCACCACCGGACAGGGAAAGAGGACATGAGCAGTTCTTC
>TRBJ2-2|TRBV7-8|-|-
CASSSQGVGELFF
TGTGCCAGCAGCTCACAGGGTGTGGGGGAGCTGTTTTTT
>TRBJ2-7|TRBV3-1/TRBV3-2|few|TRBD2
CASTTGTSGLYEQYF
TGTGCCAGCACTACAGGGACTAGCGGGTTGTACGAGCAGTACTTC
>TRBJ2-3|TRBV9|-|-
CASSVGPLGTDTQYF
TGTGCCAGCAGCGTAGGGCCCCTTGGGACAGATACGCAGTATTTT
>TRBJ1-4|TRBV3-1/TRBV3-2|-|-
CASSRTGPTNEKLFF
TGTGCCAGCAGCCGCACGGGCCCCACTAATGAAAAACTGTTTTTT
>TRBJ1-1|TRBV19|few|TRBD1
CASSIGGQGTGTEAFF
TGTGCCAGTAGTATAGGCGGACAGGGGACAGGAACTGAAGCTTTCTTT
>TRBJ2-1|TRBV7-6|-|TRBD2
CASSLSGGAYNEQFF
TGTGCCAGCAGCTTAAGCGGGGGGGCCTACAATGAGCAGTTCTTC
>TRBJ2-5|TRBV6-5|-|-
CASSYGDTLGETQYF
TGTGCCAGCAGTTACGGGGACACCCTGGGGGAGACCCAGTACTTC
>TRBJ1-1|TRBV6-2/TRBV6-3|-|TRBD1
CASSYSRGRGTEAFF
TGTGCCAGCAGTTACTCGAGGGGGCGCGGGACTGAAGCTTTCTTT
>TRBJ1-3|TRBV19|-|-
CASSIMMAGNTIYF
TGTGCCAGTAGTATTATGATGGCTGGAAACACCATATATTTT
>TRBJ1-5|TRBV28|-|-
CASSLGSIQHF
TGTGCCAGCAGTTTAGGCAGTATCCAGCATTTT
>TRBJ2-3|TRBV4-1|-|-
CASSLTGLEDTQYF
TGCGCCAGCAGCCTGACAGGACTTGAAGATACGCAGTATTTT
>TRBJ2-2|TRBV7-7|-|-
CASSGTYTGELFF
TGTGCCAGCAGCGGGACTTACACCGGGGAGCTGTTTTTT
>TRBJ2-2|TRBV30|-|-
CAWSGSAGAPTGELFF
TGTGCCTGGAGTGGTTCGGCAGGGGCTCCCACCGGGGAGCTGTTTTTT
>TRBJ1-1|TRBV28|-|-
CASSWQANTEAFF
TGTGCCAGCAGTTGGCAGGCGAACACTGAAGCTTTCTTT
>TRBJ2-1|TRBV28|-|TRBD2
CASSSPGTSGILAYNEQFF
TGTGCCAGCAGTTCGCCCGGGACTAGCGGGATTTTGGCCTACAATGAGCAGTTCTTC
>TRBJ2-1|TRBV13|few|TRBD1
CASSAEQGVYNEQFF
TGTGCCAGCAGCGCAGAACAGGGGGTCTACAATGAGCAGTTCTTC
>TRBJ2-5|TRBV10-2|-|-
CASSEPAKETQYF
TGCGCCAGCAGTGAGCCGGCAAAAGAGACCCAGTACTTC
>TRBJ2-4|TRBV27|-|-
CASSSFEGGKNIQYF
TGTGCCAGCAGTTCCTTCGAGGGTGGCAAAAACATTCAGTACTTC
>TRBJ2-5|TRBV6-4|-|-
CASSDQKGETQYF
TGTGCCAGCAGTGACCAAAAGGGGGAGACCCAGTACTTC
>TRBJ2-7|TRBV13|-|TRBD2
CASSFYGTSGSYEQYF
TGTGCCAGCAGCTTTTATGGGACTAGCGGGAGTTACGAGCAGTACTTC
>TRBJ2-7|TRBV14|once|TRBD2
CASSHLAGGRYEQYF
TGTGCCAGCAGCCACCTAGCGGGAGGCCGGTACGAGCAGTACTTC
>TRBJ1-1|TRBV29-1|-|-
CSVDRGNTEAFF
TGCAGCGTTGACAGGGGAAACACTGAAGCTTTCTTT
>TRBJ1-1|TRBV19|-|-
CASKGQPNTEAFF
TGTGCCAGTAAAGGACAGCCGAACACTGAAGCTTTCTTT
>TRBJ2-7|TRBV19|once|-
CASAHGRPYEQYF
TGTGCCAGTGCCCATGGGAGGCCCTACGAGCAGTACTTC
>TRBJ2-7|TRBV5-5|-|-
CASSSPGPDYYEQYF
TGTGCCAGCAGCTCTCCGGGGCCCGACTACTACGAGCAGTACTTC
>TRBJ2-2|TRBV7-2|-|-
CASSLVLGGTGELFF
TGTGCCAGCAGCTTAGTTCTCGGGGGCACCGGGGAGCTGTTTTTT
>TRBJ1-1|TRBV4-2|-|-
CASTLPSGTEAFF
TGTGCCAGCACCCTTCCATCGGGGACTGAAGCTTTCTTT
>TRBJ2-5|TRBV18|-|-
CASSPNQETQYF
TGTGCCAGCTCACCTAACCAAGAGACCCAGTACTTC
>TRBJ2-1|TRBV7-2|-|TRBD2
CASTYQPPAGGGDEQFF
TGTGCCAGCACCTACCAGCCCCCAGCGGGAGGGGGGGATGAGCAGTTCTTC
>TRBJ2-1|TRBV19|-|-
CASSKSGTGRNEQFF
TGTGCCAGTAGTAAGTCGGGAACAGGGAGGAATGAGCAGTTCTTC
>TRBJ2-1|TRBV19|-|-
CATALRARYNEQFF
TGTGCCACAGCGTTGAGGGCCAGGTACAATGAGCAGTTCTTC
>TRBJ1-6|TRBV19|-|-
CASTDPGKGRSPLHF
TGTGCCAGTACCGATCCGGGAAAGGGTCGGTCACCCCTCCACTTT
>TRBJ2-1|TRBV5-4|-|TRBD2
CASSPSGSATNEQFF
TGTGCCAGCAGCCCTAGCGGGAGCGCAACTAATGAGCAGTTCTTC
>TRBJ2-1|TRBV6-2/TRBV6-3|-|-
CASSYASSYNEQFF
TGTGCCAGCAGTTACGCTAGCTCCTACAATGAGCAGTTCTTC
>TRBJ2-7|TRBV27|-|TRBD1
CASRQGPYEQYF
TGTGCCAGCCGACAGGGCCCCTACGAGCAGTACTTC
>TRBJ2-2|TRBV27|-|TRBD1
CASIGTGNTGELFF
TGTGCCAGCATAGGGACAGGGAACACCGGGGAGCTGTTTTTT
>TRBJ2-3|TRBV27|-|TRBD2
CASSRGLAGVDTQYF
TGTGCCAGCAGTAGGGGACTAGCGGGAGTGGATACGCAGTATTTT
>TRBJ2-1|TRBV7-3|-|TRBD2
CASSSSGGPTDEQFF
TGTGCCAGCAGCTCGTCGGGAGGACCTACGGATGAGCAGTTCTTC
>TRBJ2-3|TRBV18|-|-
CASSPRGAFGTDTQYF
TGTGCCAGCTCACCTCGGGGGGCCTTTGGCACAGATACGCAGTATTTT
>TRBJ2-7|TRBV5-1|-|-
CASSLRGTGNYEQYF
TGCGCCAGCAGCTTGCGCGGGACGGGAAATTACGAGCAGTACTTC
>TRBJ2-7|TRBV6-6|-|TRBD1
CASSRPGQGTYEQYF
TGTGCCAGCAGTAGACCGGGACAGGGGACCTACGAGCAGTACTTC
>TRBJ2-7|TRBV5-6|-|-
CASSFGLNYEQYF
TGTGCCAGCAGCTTTGGACTGAATTACGAGCAGTACTTC
>TRBJ2-5|TRBV23-1|-|TRBD1
CASRPKRDRPETQYF
TGCGCCAGCAGACCTAAAAGGGACAGACCAGAGACCCAGTACTTC